Each of the 23 T cell receptor beta chains below was sequenced from the same sample in a study of cytomegalovirus exposure and HLA in healthy donors. 13 Jbeta primers and 60 Vbeta primers were used for the PCR. Data came from immunoSEQ multiplex PCR; TCRdb stores just in-frame clones and leaves some out. Its table lists 150,000 to 200,000 clones. The material sequenced was PBMCs. The source of these receptors is a man aged 25 to 40 in good health and CMV-seronegative.

The chain joins TRBV25-1 to TRBJ1-4; TRBD1 matches at 7 bases. V gave up 3 bases and J gave up 0 bases; unmatched junction bases: 4. CDR1 and CDR2 (germline): MGHDK, SYGVNS. The CDR3 covers 16 residues. CDR3 region: CASSDDGTATNEKLFF. The DNA of the CDR3 is TGTGCCAGCAGTGACGATGGGACAGCAACTAATGAAAAACTGTTTTTT.

The chain couples TRBV5-6 to TRBJ1-4; D is undetermined. Per the germline V gene, CDR1 is SGHDT and CDR2 is YYEEEE. V shed 0 bases and J shed 3 bases, with 12 bases lying between them. The CDR3 runs 16 residues. CDR3 sequence (DNA): TGTGCCAGCAGCTTGGGGACTCCTGAATCTAATGAAAAACTGTTTTTT. Translated: CASSLGTPESNEKLFF.

The chain combines TRBV5-1 with TRBJ1-1, with D perhaps matching TRBD1 (6 bases). CDR1 is SGHRS, CDR2 YFSETQ, per germline. Deletions cut 3 bases from V and 4 bases from J, with 19 bases between. The CDR3 is 16 amino acids. CDR3: CASSSSYRADGTEAFF. In DNA, the CDR3 is TGCGCCAGCAGCTCCTCGTACAGGGCCGATGGCACTGAAGCTTTCTTT. The full variable domain, with the rest looked up from reference TRBV5-1 and TRBJ1-1, is KAGVTQTPRYLIKTRGQQVTLSCSPISGHRSVSWYQQTPGQGLQFLFEYFSETQRNKGNFPGRFSGRQFSNSRSEMNVSTLELGDSALYLCASSSSYRADGTEAFFGQGTRLTVV.

This rearrangement joins TRBV7-8 to TRBJ2-1, with D uncertain. V shed 3 bases and J shed 6 bases, with 3 bases lying between them. Per the germline V gene, CDR1 is SGHVS and CDR2 is FQNEAQ. CDR3 size: 11 residues. The CDR3 is CASSLANEQFF. The CDR3 DNA sequence: TGTGCCAGCAGCTTGGCCAATGAGCAGTTCTTC.

The rearrangement joins TRBV2 to TRBJ2-6; D gene uncertain. Germline V gives CDR1 SNHLY, CDR2 FYNNEI. This CDR3 spans 14 amino acids. V was trimmed by 3 bases and J by 0 bases, leaving 3 bases between them. The CDR3 sequence: CASSDFSGANVLTF. The CDR3 DNA is TGTGCCAGCAGTGACTTCTCTGGGGCCAACGTCCTGACTTTC. The whole variable domain, remainder taken from reference TRBV2 and TRBJ2-6, is EPEVTQTPSHQVTQMGQEVILRCVPISNHLYFYWYRQILGQKVEFLVSFYNNEISEKSEIFDDQFSVERPDGSNFTLKIRSTKLEDSAMYFCASSDFSGANVLTFGAGSRLTVL.

The chain has TRBV4-1 and TRBJ2-5; 7 positions match TRBD1. Germline V gene sequence: CDR1 MGHRA, CDR2 YSYEKL. This CDR3 region has 17 residues. V shed 1 base and J 1 base; nucleotides not matched to a gene: 9. CDR3 sequence: CASSQGGTGTAQETQYF. The CDR3, as DNA: TGCGCCAGCAGCCAAGGGGGAACCGGGACAGCCCAAGAGACCCAGTACTTC.

The rearrangement links TRBV5-1 to TRBJ2-5; 13 bases match TRBD2. V lost 3 bases, J lost 2 bases, and 4 bases stayed unmatched. The germline gives CDR1 SGHRS, CDR2 YFSETQ. The CDR3 extends over 16 amino acids. The CDR3 DNA reads as TGCGCCAGCAGCTGGACTAGCGGGGGCCTACAAGAGACCCAGTACTTC. This sequence encodes CASSWTSGGLQETQYF.

This chain connects TRBV19 to TRBJ1-2; perhaps TRBD1 as D (5 bases). The ends were cut back, 4 bases at V and 7 bases at J, with 7 bases in the middle. This CDR3 is built from 11 residues. The germline gives CDR1 LNHDA, CDR2 SQIVND (reference sequence). The CDR3 nucleotides are TGTGCCAGTAGTAGTACAGGTGGCTACACCTTC. This codes for CASSSTGGYTF.

This chain links TRBV13 with TRBJ2-5; 11 bases are shared with TRBD2. The CDR3 covers 17 residues. Per the germline V gene, CDR1 is PRHDT and CDR2 is FYEKMQ (reference sequence). J lost 5 bases, V lost 5 bases, and 13 bases had no gene match. The CDR3 protein is CASSPGTSGDSGETQYF. As DNA, the CDR3 is TGTGCCAGCAGCCCCGGGACTAGCGGAGATTCGGGGGAGACCCAGTACTTC. The variable domain in full, completed from reference TRBV13 and TRBJ2-5, reads AAGVIQSPRHLIKEKRETATLKCYPIPRHDTVYWYQQGPGQDPQFLISFYEKMQSDKGSIPDRFSAQQFSDYHSELNMSSLELGDSALYFCASSPGTSGDSGETQYFGPGTRLLVL.

The CDR3 protein is CASSSVTGNTIYF. CDR3 DNA sequence: TGTGCCAGCAGCTCAGTCACAGGAAACACCATATATTTT. V usage is TRBV7-2 and J usage is TRBJ1-3; D gene ambiguous. The CDR3 length is 13 residues. CDR1 and CDR2 (germline): SGHTA, FQGNSA. V was clipped by 4 bases and J by 4 bases, with 8 bases between them. Full variable domain (rest looked up from reference TRBV7-2 and TRBJ1-3): GAGVSQSPSNKVTEKGKDVELRCDPISGHTALYWYRQSLGQGLEFLIYFQGNSAPDKSGLPSDRFSAERTGGSVSTLTIQRTQQEDSAVYLCASSSVTGNTIYFGEGSWLTVV.

The chain has TRBV9 and TRBJ1-5, with unresolved D. V was shortened by 4 bases and J by 4 bases, with 15 bases between the two germline ends. CDR1 and CDR2 from the germline V gene are SGDLS and YYNGEE. CDR3 length: 15 residues. The CDR3 protein is CASSITGGRNQPQHF. The CDR3, as DNA: TGTGCCAGCAGCATTACTGGCGGTCGAAATCAGCCCCAGCATTTT.

The chain uses TRBV7-8 and TRBJ2-1, with 7 positions matching TRBD2. The V gene's germline CDR1 is SGHVS and CDR2 FQNEAQ. The CDR3 runs to 16 residues. J lost 7 bases, V lost 5 bases, and 14 bases had no gene match. CDR3 nucleotides: TGTGCCAGCAGCCCCCTTAGGGGCGGGAGTCGGAATGAGCAGTTCTTC. It encodes CASSPLRGGSRNEQFF. The full variable domain, rest sourced from reference TRBV7-8 and TRBJ2-1, is GAGVSQSPRYKVAKRGQDVALRCDPISGHVSLFWYQQALGQGPEFLTYFQNEAQLDKSGLPSDRFFAERPEGSVSTLKIQRTQQEDSAVYLCASSPLRGGSRNEQFFGPGTRLTVL.

The rearrangement uses TRBV6-1 and TRBJ2-2, with D possibly matching TRBD2 (6 bases). Trimming took off 2 bases at V and 4 bases at J, with 8 bases between the two ends. The germline V gene has CDR1 MNHNS and CDR2 SASEGT. CDR3 length: 14 residues. In nucleotides, the CDR3 is TGTGCCAGCAGTGAATACGGGGGCACCGGGGAGCTGTTTTTT. It is translated as CASSEYGGTGELFF.

This chain links TRBV4-1 with TRBJ1-2, with 7 bases identical to TRBD1. CDR3 size: 16 residues. The V gene's germline CDR1 is MGHRA and CDR2 YSYEKL. The junction had 10 bases not matched to a gene; V was cut back by 1 base and J by 5 bases. Here the CDR3 reads CASSQGRGQEIYGYTF. The CDR3 bases are TGCGCCAGCAGCCAAGGACGCGGACAGGAAATATATGGCTACACCTTC.

The gene calls are TRBV9 and TRBJ2-4; 7 bases map to TRBD1. V lost 0 bases to trimming and J lost 0 bases; unmatched junction nucleotides: 9. This CDR3 comprises 18 residues. The germline CDR1 and CDR2 sequences are SGDLS and YYNGEE. The CDR3 is CASSVGVEGALAKNIQYF. The CDR3 DNA sequence: TGTGCCAGCAGCGTAGGTGTTGAGGGGGCCTTAGCCAAAAACATTCAGTACTTC.

The chain recombines TRBV5-3 with TRBJ1-2, with D hard to call. TRBV5-3 is noted as an ORF with a role that remains uncertain. This CDR3 is built from 15 residues. V lost 8 bases and J lost 0, with 17 bases in between. The CDR3 is CARGRLPVPNYGYTF. CDR3 DNA sequence: TGTGCCAGGGGGAGGCTCCCGGTCCCTAACTATGGCTACACCTTC.

The chain combines TRBV7-8 with TRBJ1-5, with 8 positions matching TRBD1. This CDR3 is built from 17 residues. J gave up 3 bases and V 5 bases, and 12 bases lay outside the gene matches. Looked up from germline, CDR1 is SGHVS and CDR2 is FQNEAQ. CDR3 region: CASSPDRGANVNQPQHF. The CDR3 DNA reads TGTGCCAGCAGCCCCGACAGGGGCGCTAACGTCAATCAGCCCCAGCATTTT.

The rearrangement joins TRBV10-3 to TRBJ1-2; perhaps TRBD1 as D (6 bases). CDR1 and CDR2 (germline): ENHRY, SYGVKD. The CDR3 is 15 residues long. V was cut by 0 bases and J by 5 bases, with 13 bases left in between. The CDR3 reads CAISESRGLGYGYTF. The CDR3 DNA reads TGTGCCATCAGTGAGTCCAGGGGCCTTGGGTATGGCTACACCTTC.

The chain couples TRBV7-6 to TRBJ2-7, with TRBD2 matching over 14 bases. Losses at the gene ends were 5 bases for V and 6 bases for J; bases not matched to a gene: 3. The germline CDR1 and CDR2 sequences are SGHVS and FNYEAQ. This CDR3 contains 14 residues. The CDR3 DNA follows: TGTGCCAGCAGCCCTGGACTAGCGGGAGGCGAGCAGTACTTC. Translation gives CASSPGLAGGEQYF.

The chain recombines TRBV28 with TRBJ2-1; a weak D match, TRBD1 (5 bases). CDR3 length equals 12 residues. Trimming left V 5 bases short and J 10 bases short, with 12 bases between. CDR1 and CDR2 from the germline V gene are MDHEN and SYDVKM. CDR3: CASSPQGLEQFF. DNA of the CDR3: TGTGCCAGCAGTCCCCAGGGTTTAGAGCAGTTCTTC.

With respect to this clone: The same CDR3 can be traced to other DNA sequences in this sample. J is TRBJ2-7 and V is TRBV7-9, with 9 bases aligning to TRBD1. Germline CDR1 SEHNR, CDR2 FQNEAQ (reference sequence). This CDR3 is built from 15 residues. V lost 3 bases to trimming and J lost 5 bases; unmatched junction nucleotides: 8. CDR3 protein: CASSLLPGQGDEQYF. CDR3 bases: TGTGCCAGCAGCTTGCTTCCGGGACAGGGCGACGAGCAGTACTTC.

The chain is built from TRBV19 and TRBJ2-1, with 9 nucleotides matching TRBD2. The V and J ends lost 5 bases and 4 bases, in that order; junction bases with no gene match: 6. Germline V gene sequence: CDR1 LNHDA, CDR2 SQIVND (reference sequence). CDR3 size: 15 residues. CDR3 protein: CASSYGSGGYNEQFF. CDR3 bases: TGTGCCAGTAGTTATGGTAGCGGGGGATACAATGAGCAGTTCTTC.

The chain is built from TRBV27 and TRBJ2-5; 9 bases line up with TRBD2. Germline loops: CDR1 MNHEY, CDR2 SMNVEV (reference sequence). This CDR3 spans 14 amino acids. The J segment lost 6 bases and the V segment lost 3 bases, leaving 5 bases of the junction unmatched. CDR3 region: CASSFSSGSQTQYF. The CDR3, as DNA: TGTGCCAGCAGTTTCAGTAGCGGGAGTCAGACCCAGTACTTC.